Given below is one T cell receptor beta chain in context. This clone appeared a single time. Its specific antigen is unknown. Base quality data are lacking; no much larger clone is found one base away. Library generation was performed with the immunoSEQ multiplex PCR assay. For the multiplex PCR, a mixture combining 60 forward primers for TCR Vbeta segments and 13 reverse primers for TCR Jbeta segments was used. The CDR3 region of rearranged TCR beta genes was amplified from genomic DNA by a multiplex PCR assay. The amplified TCR beta libraries were sequenced on the Illumina HiSeq System as 87-base-pair reads. The original pipeline was this. Across the 700 or so repertoires, a later analysis counted tens of millions of unique TCR beta chains, 9.5 million to 12 million of which were shared by at least two donors. Raw reads were error-corrected and collapsed into unique sequences by a nearest-neighbor algorithm in which closely related sequences were merged to remove PCR and sequencing errors. Alignment of CDR3 sequences to IMGT reference sequences was used to assign V, D and J gene segments. For a sequence to be retained, a match of at least six nucleotides to both a V gene segment and a J gene segment was required. Rearrangements were classified as productive when the CDR3 lacked stop codons and remained in frame with V and J, and all other rearrangements were classified as non-productive. CDR3 was defined according to IMGT convention as the region running from the second conserved V-encoded cysteine to the conserved J-encoded phenylalanine. The earlier analysis of about 610 of the donors excluded any sequence lacking an unambiguous match to a single V gene segment. In an earlier analysis of almost 600 of the donors, a V segment was called functional when productive rearrangements were above 56.7%, and segregating when the standard deviation between donors exceeded 5%. A statistical classification framework was built for diagnosing cytomegalovirus status from the catalog of TCR beta chain sequences. In a later analysis, V and J genes were assigned by comparing TCR nucleotide sequences against IMGT/GENE-DB human TR gene sequences. A later analysis assigned CDR3 sequences and most-parsimonious VDJ recombination scenarios with the TCRdist pipeline. In a later analysis, every TCR beta chain was defined by the combination of its CDR3 amino acid sequence and its V-gene family, and reads without a unique V-gene family were dropped. In a later analysis, 550 to 650 highly shared, low-generation-probability nucleotide sequences were removed to address suspected cross-contamination and a sequencing artifact. A later analysis calculated a clonal expansion index for each public chain from normalized within-repertoire ranks of inferred template counts. In a later analysis, generation probabilities were computed with a VDJ recombination model fitted to out-of-frame rearrangements, and the resulting probabilities were checked against IGoR. In a later analysis, TCR-TCR, TCR-HLA and TCR-CMV co-occurrence was scored with hypergeometric tests, and a repertoire-size bias correction was applied to TCR pairs. In a later analysis, false discovery rates were estimated by permuting HLA or CMV assignments 20 times. In a later analysis, co-occurring TCRs were grouped using DBSCAN, with TCRdist sequence similarity added in when clustering inside HLA-allele-positive subsets. Co-occurrence clustering excluded repertoires with fewer than 30,000 or more than 120,000 public chains, plus five with anomalous nucleotide sharing. This immuneACCESS table, as held by TCRdb, lists in-frame sequences with V and J called but not all clones. Of the missing ones, under half trace to an unresolved V gene in checked studies; the others have no known cause. For V, J and clone size, that table is used; D and trimming come from the DNA. Recorded for this sample are 230,000 or so clones; approximately 91% of them occurred a single time. Clones ranked in the top ten supply about 1.7% of the sample.

CDR1 and CDR2 are drawn from the germline V gene: SGHDT, YYEEEE. Spanning cysteine to phenylalanine, the CDR3 consists of 12 amino acids. Only the CDR3 region is kept as DNA, spanning 36 bases read in frame from base 1. The trim is 2 bases for V and 6 bases for J, with a gap of 5 bases between the germline ends. The data were obtained in a study of cytomegalovirus exposure and HLA in healthy donors (dated by TCRdb to about 2017). Context from the whole study: In an earlier analysis of around 540 of the donors, under 300 Gb of sequence data and approximately 120 million unique TCR beta sequences from 150 million to 200 million T cells were reported. An early release that covered fewer than 800 HLA-typed donors contained approximately 290 gigabases of sequencing data and 70 million to 100 million unique TCR sequences. Of the roughly 400 genotyped donors, 81% were placed in the genetic ancestry cluster associated with self-reported Caucasian donors. The study aimed to test whether signatures of past pathogen exposure could be identified by cataloging public T cell receptors. The T cell repertoires of about 700 subjects were profiled by immunosequencing and related to cytomegalovirus serostatus. Along with the approximately 650-subject first cohort, a separate validation cohort of more than 90 different subjects was used. The study combined high-throughput TCR immunosequencing, statistical association of individual TCRs with disease status, and machine learning to predict cytomegalovirus infection status. In a later analysis, previously published TCR beta repertoires from 600 to 850 donors were re-analyzed and high-resolution HLA genotyping was added so that TCR occurrence patterns could be studied. Rather than using new phenotypic data, the later analysis identified candidate immune exposures from TCR beta sequences and from how often those sequences occurred across donors. An earlier analysis of around 540 of the donors applied high-throughput TCR beta sequencing to assess whether each TCR beta V gene segment acted as functional or pseudogenic. Alongside the repertoire data, information on donor age, sex, ethnicity and CMV serostatus was compiled. A later genetic analysis used genome-wide SNP genotypes for about 55% of the 666 donors, treating that subset as a discovery cohort. Every discovery cohort repertoire had been produced on one sequencing platform. Both class I and class II loci were covered by HLA typing, at four-digit resolution. Typing coverage differed by locus: A, B, C, DRB1 and DQB1 were typed in roughly 629-630 donors, DQA1 in 522, DPA1 in some 600, and DPB1 in 450 to 480. Because of strong linkage in the cohort, five DR-DQ haplotypes were treated as single units for association and clustering. Among some 410 genotyped donors of the cohort, an average of roughly 230,000 unique TCR beta nucleotide sequences was sequenced per donor, of which about 19% were non-productive.

Broad study findings and their caveats: In a later analysis, HLA-associated TCR beta chains showed more clonal expansion and lower generation probabilities than non-associated chains that were equally common. The study gave a list of about 170 TCR beta chains associated with cytomegalovirus. The sequencing pipeline was judged likely to have produced a cluster of highly shared sequence variants as a technical artifact. The earlier analysis of approximately 590 of the donors excluded approximately 17 rarely observed V segments, including chromosome 9 orphons, because counts were too low. Most CMV-associated TCR beta chains appeared to be HLA-restricted in a later analysis, and the HLA associations seemed to be driven largely by CMV exposure. Most TCR sequences were seen in very few donors, while some public TCRs were found in many individuals. In this cohort, only TCR beta chains were sequenced, and detectable features were limited by the absence of alpha or paired-chain data. Compared with the approximately 670-donor mean, donors in an Asian-associated ancestry cluster had fewer N-insertions in productive TCRs, according to a later genetic analysis. Specific HLA alleles were associated with 15,000 to 20,000 TCR beta sequences at a false discovery rate of 0.05 in a later analysis. In a later genetic analysis, a missense DCLRE1C variant was associated with V-gene and J-gene trimming of TCR beta chains, and the association was replicated in an independent cohort. The presence/absence analyses assumed that sequencing depth was roughly uniform across donors, and that assumption may not be true. The authors suggested that the approach could potentially be generalized to other disease states and immunological phenotypes. HLA typing was unavailable for some donors at each locus, so association tests used only the typed subset. In a later analysis, several top co-occurrence clusters were reported to appear linked to parvovirus B19, influenza, CMV and Epstein-Barr virus. A further reported finding was that TCR beta sequences accurately predicted the HLA-A and HLA-B alleles for most subjects in the first cohort. Correlated functional status among segregating V segments might be attributable to linkage disequilibrium, but an unknown experimental factor could not be ruled out. When HLA alleles, especially DR and DQ, strongly co-occurred, attributing TCR associations to individual alleles was difficult. A few of the identified cytomegalovirus-associated TCR beta chains were confirmed in vitro to be specific for cytomegalovirus antigens. Cytomegalovirus status was reported to be diagnosed by the classifier with high specificity and sensitivity in both the original and validation cohorts. Some IMGT-functional V segments, including TRBV6-2 and TRBV6-3, could not be distinguished by the 87-base-pair reads and were therefore excluded. Immune exposure information for the cohort was limited to CMV serostatus. Broadly in line with IMGT annotations, most TCR beta V segments showed up in productive rearrangements about 90% or about 30% of the time in an earlier analysis of 587 of the donors. In a later analysis, TCR association rates were found to vary across HLA loci, with the most associated TCRs seen for DRB1 alleles and the fewest for HLA-C alleles.

The cohort was made up of approximately 670 healthy bone marrow donors. Cohort members were all nominally healthy when sampled, although unrecorded immune exposures were likely present. The donor tested CMV seronegative and was one of the 352 seronegative cohort members. A peripheral blood sample was provided by each donor, and peripheral blood mononuclear cells were used for TCR beta sequencing. The Qiagen DNeasy Blood Extraction Kit was used to extract genomic DNA from the blood cell samples. This sequence originates from a girl between 2 and 10 years old in good health and CMV-seronegative. This chain is built from TRBV5-6 and TRBJ2-2; there is no confident call for the D gene. Material: PBMCs. The CDR3 corresponds to CASSLGAGELFF. In nucleotides, the sequence is TGTGCCAGCAGCTTAGGAGCCGGGGAGCTGTTTTTT.